This T cell receptor beta chain was identified during a study of blood T cell repertoires in COVID-19. In the study overall: Italy, Spain and the United States were the sources of the convalescent and acute COVID-19 samples. PBMCs, B-cell-depleted T cells, or T cells were the source of the cDNA or gDNA that made up the material.

With V trimmed by 3 bases and J by 7 bases, 6 bases remained unmatched. The CDR3 is 15 amino acids. Looked up from germline, CDR1 is LNHNV and CDR2 is YYDKDF (reference sequence). Original methodology: By means of reference gene primer amplification, nucleated cell counts were estimated. Clones were read by immunoSEQ multiplex PCR, and TCRdb kept only the in-frame ones, dropping some. V and J calls and clone size are copied from that table; D and trimming were computed from the DNA. The table lists around 130,000 clones, around 85% of them singletons. Sequences were obtained from peripheral blood. The receptor was isolated from a woman aged 50 to 60 with acute or convalescent COVID-19. This chain links TRBV15 with TRBJ1-6; 7 positions match TRBD1. CDR3 region: CATSSYTGDNSPLHF. In nucleotides, the CDR3 is TGTGCCACCAGCAGTTACACAGGGGACAATTCACCCCTCCACTTT.